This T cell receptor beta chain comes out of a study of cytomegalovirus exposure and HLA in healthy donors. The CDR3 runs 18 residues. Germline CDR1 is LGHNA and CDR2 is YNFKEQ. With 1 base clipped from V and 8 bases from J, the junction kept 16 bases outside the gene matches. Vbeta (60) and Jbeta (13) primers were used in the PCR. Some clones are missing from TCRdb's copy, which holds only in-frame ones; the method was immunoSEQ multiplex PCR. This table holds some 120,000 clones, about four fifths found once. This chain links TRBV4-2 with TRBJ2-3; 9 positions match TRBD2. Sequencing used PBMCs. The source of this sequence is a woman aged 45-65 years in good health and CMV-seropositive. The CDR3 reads CASSQGKVRTSEEGTQYF. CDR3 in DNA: TGTGCCAGCAGCCAAGGGAAGGTACGGACTAGCGAAGAAGGTACGCAGTATTTT.